These 15 T cell receptor beta chains share one sample of origin, sequenced in a study of vaccination and CD4 T cells after COVID-19. With the Oncomine TCR Beta short-read assay, DNA from cultured CD4+ T cells was sequenced. One entry per CDR3 protein, called by TCRdb with MiXCR from the PCR reads. This table has about 5,500 distinct CDR3 sequences, 30% appearing once. Treatment specified: approximately 11-day PBMC culture with coronavirus spike peptide pools or control peptides (ViraFEST assay). The antigens of these receptors remain unknown. The input for sequencing was CD4+ T cells from blood, cultured in vitro, taken after SARS-CoV-2 vaccination. The origin of the receptors is a human donor who had recovered from COVID-19.

The gene calls are TRBV6-2 or TRBV6-3 and TRBJ2-5, with D unclear. The CDR3 is 14 amino acids. Trimming stripped 0 bases from V and 7 bases from J, with 12 bases between. Germline CDR1 reads MNHEY; CDR2 reads SVGEGT. The DNA of the CDR3 is TGTGCCAGCAGTTACTCGGCCGGCCGGGCGACCCAGTACTTC. Residues: CASSYSAGRATQYF.

The chain couples TRBV7-2 to TRBJ2-1; D unresolved. The CDR3 extends over 13 amino acids. V lost 5 bases, J lost 1 base, and 6 bases lay in between. The germline V gene encodes CDR1 SGHTA and CDR2 FQGNSA. CDR3 in amino acids: CASSPPSYNEQFF. The CDR3 DNA reads as TGTGCCAGCAGCCCCCCATCCTACAATGAGCAGTTCTTC.

The rearrangement joins TRBV7-9 to TRBJ2-5; 8 bases line up with TRBD1. The ends lost 5 bases at V and 9 bases at J; junction bases unmatched: 14. Per germline, CDR1 SEHNR and CDR2 FQNEAQ (reference sequence). CDR3 length: 15 residues. CDR3: CASSPRDRPGPAQYF. For the CDR3, the DNA is TGTGCCAGCAGCCCTCGGGACAGGCCGGGGCCGGCCCAGTACTTC.

The rearrangement joins TRBV10-2 to TRBJ1-1; D unresolved. Trimming removed 5 bases at V and 5 bases at J, with 15 bases between. There are 14 residues in the CDR3. Looked up from germline, CDR1 is WSHSY and CDR2 is SAAADI. The CDR3 is CASSNWALRTEAFF. The CDR3 nucleotides are TGCGCCAGCAGTAATTGGGCCTTGAGGACTGAAGCTTTCTTT.

The chain links TRBV7-6 to TRBJ2-1; D call uncertain. V lost 4 bases to trimming and J lost 2 bases, with 12 bases between them. CDR3 length: 15 residues. Germline-derived CDR1 and CDR2 are SGHVS and FNYEAQ. The CDR3 coding sequence is TGTGCCAGCAGCTCTCGACTTAGCCCCTACAATGAGCAGTTCTTC. Translating it yields CASSSRLSPYNEQFF.

This clonotype is termed medium-sized (0.01 to 0.1%). This sequence joins TRBV20-1 and TRBJ1-6; 7 nucleotides line up with TRBD1. This CDR3 has 15 amino acids. CDR1 DFQATT and CDR2 SNEGSKA come from the germline V gene (reference sequence). V lost 4 bases, J lost 8 bases, and 11 bases stayed unmatched. CDR3 DNA sequence: TGCAGTGCTACCCGACAGGGATCATGGTATTCACCCCTCCACTTT. Translated, it gives CSATRQGSWYSPLHF.

This clonotype ranks as medium-sized. The chain uses TRBV7-3 and TRBJ2-5; 7 nucleotides line up with TRBD2. Germline V lookup: CDR1 SGHTA, CDR2 FQGTGA. With V trimmed by 2 bases and J by 5 bases, 11 bases remained unmatched. The CDR3 is made up of 16 amino acids. The CDR3 spells CASSLFGASGRETQYF. The CDR3 DNA sequence: TGTGCCAGCAGCTTATTTGGGGCTAGCGGTAGGGAGACCCAGTACTTC.

The chain combines TRBV20-1 with TRBJ2-6, with D possibly being TRBD2 (5 bases). Per germline, CDR1 DFQATT and CDR2 SNEGSKA (reference sequence). The ends were cut back, 0 bases at V and 0 bases at J, with 12 bases in the middle. The CDR3 extends over 17 amino acids. DNA for the CDR3: TGCAGTGCTAGAGATCTTTTGGAGGTCTCTGGGGCCAACGTCCTGACTTTC. It yields the protein CSARDLLEVSGANVLTF.

V is TRBV15 and J is TRBJ2-1; perhaps TRBD2 as D (6 bases). Trimming removed 6 bases at V and 12 bases at J, with 15 bases between. There are 12 residues in the CDR3. CDR1 LNHNV and CDR2 YYDKDF come from the germline V gene (reference sequence). The CDR3 spells CATRTDARGQFF. CDR3 nucleotide sequence: TGTGCCACCAGAACCGACGCGCGGGGGCAGTTCTTC.

DNA for the CDR3: TGTGCCAGCTCACCTTCTAGCGGCCAAGAGACCCAGTACTTC. It translates to CASSPSSGQETQYF. This chain connects TRBV18 to TRBJ2-5, with 7 bases that match TRBD2. CDR1 and CDR2 (germline): KGHSH, LQKENI. The CDR3 is 14 amino acids. Trimming at V came to 3 bases and at J to 1 base, leaving 2 bases not matched to a gene.

Judged by abundance, this clonotype is medium-sized. V gene TRBV15 combines with J gene TRBJ2-5; 7 bases are a match to TRBD1. Trimming took 3 bases from V and 4 from J; bases not matched to a gene: 5. The CDR3 runs to 14 residues. Germline CDR1 and CDR2: LNHNV and YYDKDF (reference sequence). The CDR3 loop reads CATSRKGAGETQYF. The CDR3 nucleotides read TGTGCCACCAGCAGGAAGGGGGCCGGAGAGACCCAGTACTTC.

The J gene is TRBJ2-7, the V gene TRBV6-1; D not certain. The V gene's germline CDR1 is MNHNS and CDR2 SASEGT. Trimming shortened V by 8 bases and J by 3 bases, and 14 bases separated the two germline ends. The CDR3 has 13 amino acids. This chain's CDR3 is CASVSNLGYEQYF. DNA of the CDR3: TGTGCCAGCGTATCAAACCTTGGCTACGAGCAGTACTTC.

This clonotype was counted a few times. V is TRBV15 and J is TRBJ2-1, with 7 bases aligning to TRBD2. The CDR3 is 16 amino acids. Trimming cost V 0 bases and J 4 bases; bases outside gene matches: 6. The germline V gene has CDR1 LNHNV and CDR2 YYDKDF (reference sequence). For the CDR3, the DNA is TGTGCCACCAGCAGAGATTCCGCTAGCGGATACAATGAGCAGTTCTTC. It yields the protein CATSRDSASGYNEQFF.

This clonotype was detected a few times. The chain uses TRBV20-1 and TRBJ1-1, with TRBD1 matching over 7 bases. The germline V gene has CDR1 DFQATT and CDR2 SNEGSKA (reference sequence). Unmatched junction bases numbered 8, after V lost 3 bases and J lost 4 bases. The CDR3 consists of 14 residues. The CDR3 reads CSARILTGTTEAFF. The CDR3 DNA sequence: TGCAGTGCTAGGATTTTGACAGGGACCACTGAAGCTTTCTTT.

This clonotype was counted only a few times. The chain links TRBV20-1 to TRBJ2-3, with a possible D match to TRBD2 (7 bases). This CDR3 is built from 14 residues. CDR1 is DFQATT and CDR2 is SNEGSKA in the germline V gene (reference sequence). CDR3 residues: CSVRGGDPADTQYF. CDR3 nucleotide sequence: TGCAGCGTGAGGGGGGGGGATCCGGCAGATACGCAGTATTTT.